This TCR beta chain was documented in a study of control samples from healthy donors and cancer patients. Germline values: CDR1 LGHDT, CDR2 YNNKEL (reference sequence). Germline trimming cut 6 bases from V and 3 bases from J; bases unmatched to any gene: 4. The CDR3 has 15 residues. Generated by immunoSEQ multiplex PCR, the TCRdb table keeps only in-frame clones and is missing some. Of 150,000 or so clones in the sample, just over 90% are singletons; the top ten hold roughly 4%. This sequence was found in a woman aged 55 to 70 in good health. The V gene is TRBV3-1 (or the pseudogene TRBV3-2), the J gene TRBJ2-7, with TRBD2 matching 14 bases. The specimen was blood. CDR3 sequence (DNA): TGTGCCAGCAGACGGGGACTAGCGGGGGTCTACGAGCAGTACTTC. This codes for CASRRGLAGVYEQYF.